The 21 T cell receptor beta chains presented below share a single source sample, sequenced in a study of neurological immune-mediated disorders. Regarding time point: longitudinal time-point 3. TCRdb processed the 5' RACE reads anew with MiXCR; each CDR3 protein has one entry. This sample has about 81,000 distinct CDR3 sequences; around 4.7% occur once, and the top ten carry roughly 5.6%. The sample taken for sequencing was PBMCs. These receptors came from a woman in her sixties or seventies with multiple sclerosis.

This clonotype was seen at least ten times. This rearrangement joins TRBV2 to TRBJ2-1; TRBD2 agrees at 13 bases. Unmatched junction bases numbered 12, after V lost 6 bases and J lost 1 base. Germline V lookup: CDR1 SNHLY, CDR2 FYNNEI. The CDR3 is 19 residues long. The CDR3 sequence is CASRDLLWTSGGSYNEQFF. For the CDR3, the DNA is TGTGCCAGCAGAGATTTGCTATGGACTAGCGGGGGTTCCTACAATGAGCAGTTCTTC.

This clonotype was seen many times. The chain couples TRBV20-1 to TRBJ1-2; D uncertain. The CDR3 length is 13 residues. Between the trimmed V and J ends, which lost 2 bases and 2 bases, there was a span of 9 bases. The V gene's germline CDR1 is DFQATT and CDR2 SNEGSKA (reference sequence). CDR3 coding DNA: TGCAGTGCTAGACGCGACGGGAACTATGGCTACACCTTC. This translates into CSARRDGNYGYTF.

This clonotype showed up many times. This chain connects TRBV5-1 to TRBJ2-3, with D uncertain. The germline V gene encodes CDR1 SGHRS and CDR2 YFSETQ. This CDR3 contains 14 residues. V gave up 0 bases and J gave up 1 base, with 6 bases separating them. CDR3 nucleotide sequence: TGCGCCAGCAGCTTGGGTCCGGGCACAGATACGCAGTATTTT. Its protein is CASSLGPGTDTQYF.

This clonotype was observed many times. This sequence joins TRBV20-1 and TRBJ2-7; D is unclear. From germline, CDR1 is DFQATT and CDR2 SNEGSKA (reference sequence). The CDR3 contains 13 residues. V lost 6 bases, J lost 0 bases, and 12 bases lay in between. The CDR3 DNA reads as TGCAGTGCGAAAGGTCCAGACTCCTACGAGCAGTACTTC. Encoded protein: CSAKGPDSYEQYF.

This clonotype was counted at least ten times. The chain recombines TRBV28 with TRBJ2-3; D gene ambiguous. The CDR3 runs 17 residues. Trimming cost V 3 bases and J 0 bases, with 16 bases left between them. In germline, CDR1 is MDHEN, CDR2 SYDVKM. CDR3 in amino acids: CASSFSTRAASTDTQYF. The CDR3 nucleotides read TGTGCCAGCAGTTTCTCTACTCGTGCCGCTAGCACAGATACGCAGTATTTT.

The sample holds many counts of this clonotype. The CDR3 DNA is TGTGCCAGCAGTGACGCCTTGGGGAGTCCAGGGAGACAATTGGGAACTGAAGCTTTCTTT. This translates into CASSDALGSPGRQLGTEAFF. The chain recombines TRBV2 with TRBJ1-1; maybe TRBD1 (5 bases). Trimming removed 3 bases from V and 5 bases from J, with 31 bases in between. This CDR3 is built from 20 residues. Germline V gene lookup returns CDR1 SNHLY and CDR2 FYNNEI.

This clonotype was counted many times. The V and J genes are TRBV7-2 and TRBJ2-3, with 8 bases that match TRBD1. The junction had 7 bases not matched to a gene; V was cut back by 3 bases and J by 2 bases. Germline V gives CDR1 SGHTA, CDR2 FQGNSA. The CDR3 covers 16 residues. The CDR3 loop is CASSLVETGATDTQYF. CDR3 in DNA: TGTGCCAGCAGCTTGGTCGAGACAGGGGCCACAGATACGCAGTATTTT.

This clonotype was recorded at least ten times. V is TRBV28 and J is TRBJ1-2; D might be TRBD1 (6 bases). Germline V gene data show CDR1 as MDHEN and CDR2 as SYDVKM. The CDR3 extends over 16 amino acids. Between the trimmed V and J ends, which lost 6 bases and 1 base, there was a span of 18 bases. The CDR3 reads CASSPSGTLHNYGYTF. The DNA for the CDR3 is TGTGCCAGCAGCCCATCCGGGACACTACATAACTATGGCTACACCTTC.

At least ten counts were recorded for this clonotype. The chain recombines TRBV20-1 with TRBJ2-5, with 13 positions matching TRBD2. V was clipped by 6 bases and J by 4 bases; unmatched bases: 14. The CDR3 has 17 amino acids. The germline gives CDR1 DFQATT, CDR2 SNEGSKA (reference sequence). The CDR3 DNA sequence: TGCAGTGCCACACCGACTAGCGGGGGGTCTCGCGGAGAGACCCAGTACTTC. Translating gives CSATPTSGGSRGETQYF.

This clonotype was recorded many times. This chain connects TRBV3-1 to TRBJ1-5; D unclear. The CDR3 length is 13 residues. Germline CDR1 and CDR2: LGHDT and YNNKEL (reference sequence). V was shortened by 2 bases and J by 7 bases, with 9 bases between the two germline ends. The CDR3: CASSQSDSQPQHF. The CDR3 DNA follows: TGTGCCAGCAGCCAAAGTGATTCCCAGCCCCAGCATTTT.

This clonotype was seen repeatedly, ten times or more. The J gene is TRBJ2-7, the V gene TRBV5-1, with 7 bases lining up with TRBD1. The V segment lost 4 bases and the J segment 7 bases; nucleotides outside the gene matches: 11. The V gene's germline CDR1 is SGHRS and CDR2 YFSETQ. The CDR3 is 14 residues long. The CDR3 spells CASSARTGDREQYF. In DNA form, the CDR3 reads TGCGCCAGCAGCGCCAGGACAGGAGACAGGGAGCAGTACTTC.

This clonotype was recorded at least ten times. V is TRBV7-8 and J is TRBJ1-1; a weak D match, TRBD1 (6 bases). The V gene's germline CDR1 is SGHVS and CDR2 FQNEAQ. The V end was cut by 5 bases, the J end by 3 bases, with 13 bases between. The CDR3 runs to 14 residues. The CDR3, as DNA: TGTGCCAGCAGCCCGGGACATGATTACACTGAAGCTTTCTTT. Translation: CASSPGHDYTEAFF.

This clonotype was counted ten times or more. V and J are TRBV6-4 and TRBJ2-3, with a possible D match to TRBD2 (6 bases). There are 12 residues in the CDR3. V was trimmed by 4 bases and J by 6 bases, leaving 8 bases between them. Per germline, CDR1 MRHNA and CDR2 SNTAGT. The CDR3 sequence is CASSGGGDTQYF. The CDR3 DNA reads TGTGCCAGCAGTGGTGGAGGGGATACGCAGTATTTT.

This clonotype was detected a few times. The chain uses TRBV30 and TRBJ2-7; D gene ambiguous. Germline CDR1 reads GTSNPN; CDR2 reads SVGIG (reference sequence). The CDR3 loop spans 14 amino acids. The V end lost 0 bases, the J end lost 6 bases, and 15 bases lay between the germline ends. CDR3 bases: TGTGCCTGGAGTGTTTTAACAGAGGTTGGCGAGCAGTACTTC. Residues: CAWSVLTEVGEQYF.

This clonotype was detected many times. The rearrangement joins TRBV10-2 to TRBJ2-3, with D possibly matching TRBD2 (5 bases). This CDR3 spans 14 amino acids. Germline values: CDR1 WSHSY, CDR2 SAAADI. The V and J ends lost 0 bases and 6 bases respectively, with 10 bases between them. CDR3 sequence reads: CASSESASWDTQYF. CDR3 in DNA: TGCGCCAGCAGTGAGTCGGCTAGCTGGGATACGCAGTATTTT.

In its sample, this clonotype was seen many times. The chain is built from TRBV12-3 or TRBV12-4 and TRBJ2-2; D is perhaps TRBD1 (6 bases). The length of the CDR3 is 16 residues. Trimming stripped 6 bases from V and 4 bases from J, with 18 bases between. This CDR3 reads CASSVDYRDPTGELFF. The CDR3 DNA sequence: TGTGCCAGCAGCGTGGATTACAGGGACCCCACCGGGGAGCTGTTTTTT.

In this sample, this clonotype turned up many times. This rearrangement joins TRBV12-3 or TRBV12-4 to TRBJ1-5; TRBD1 is a possible D gene (5 bases). The germline V and J ends were trimmed by 7 bases and 6 bases, with 16 bases remaining between them. The CDR3 runs to 14 residues. CDR3 loop: CASTKGTAGQPQHF. CDR3 sequence (DNA): TGTGCCAGCACCAAAGGGACCGCGGGTCAGCCCCAGCATTTT.

This clonotype appeared many times. The chain is built from TRBV3-1 and TRBJ1-4; D remains ambiguous. V lost 1 base to trimming and J lost 5 bases, with 5 bases between them. This CDR3 is 13 amino acids long. The germline V gene has CDR1 LGHDT and CDR2 YNNKEL (reference sequence). CDR3 protein: CASSQGLNEKLFF. Written as DNA, the CDR3 is TGTGCCAGCAGCCAAGGTCTCAATGAAAAACTGTTTTTT.

The sample holds many counts of this clonotype. This rearrangement joins TRBV4-1 to TRBJ2-1; tentatively, D is TRBD1 or TRBD2 (6 bases each). CDR1 is MGHRA and CDR2 is YSYEKL in the germline V gene. V lost 0 bases and J 6 bases, leaving 15 bases between the germline ends. This CDR3 comprises 16 residues. CDR3 residues: CASSQDSGQRPNEQFF. CDR3 sequence (DNA): TGCGCCAGCAGCCAAGATAGCGGACAGAGACCCAATGAGCAGTTCTTC.

This clonotype was picked up many times. The V call is TRBV5-1, the J call TRBJ1-2; no firm D call. V lost 3 bases to trimming and J lost 4 bases, with 10 bases between them. CDR1 is SGHRS, CDR2 YFSETQ, per germline. The CDR3 is 13 residues long. The CDR3 sequence is CASSSEGAYGYTF. The CDR3 DNA reads TGCGCCAGCAGCTCGGAGGGAGCCTATGGCTACACCTTC.

This clonotype was seen at least ten times. V gene TRBV14 combines with J gene TRBJ1-2; the D gene is possibly TRBD1 (5 bases). V lost 5 bases and J 8 bases, leaving 21 bases between the germline ends. This CDR3 is built from 15 residues. Per the germline V gene, CDR1 is SGHDN and CDR2 is FVKESK. The CDR3 DNA sequence: TGTGCCAGCAGCTTCGGCGTGCCCTCAGCAGGGGGCTACACCTTC. This gives the protein CASSFGVPSAGGYTF.